Shown below are 22 T cell receptor beta chains from a single sample sequenced in a study of PD-1 blockade in classical Hodgkin lymphoma (dated by TCRdb to the early 2020s). The library came from the immunoSEQ multiplex PCR assay. In its TCRdb copy, this immuneACCESS table keeps in-frame sequences only and misses some clones. Where compared with another copy, unresolved V genes explain less than half of these, and the others have no known cause. The sample table shows approximately 96,000 clones, and about 93% are seen once. The top ten clonotypes cover under 2% of the sample. In light of the paper, this sample's time point label describes: cycle 4 day 1 (C4D1), after less than 7 weeks of nivolumab. Every trial patient had relapsed following autologous stem cell transplantation, and prior brentuximab vedotin exposure was what differed among cohorts A, B and C. The material was peripheral blood mononuclear cells (PBMCs), obtained before the fourth cycle of nivolumab. These receptors were obtained from a human donor with classical Hodgkin lymphoma.

The V gene is TRBV6-5, the J gene TRBJ2-2; 9 bases fit TRBD1. The CDR3 covers 15 residues. Germline CDR1 reads MNHEY; CDR2 reads SVGAGI. Germline trimming cut 6 bases from V and 5 bases from J; bases unmatched to any gene: 7. This CDR3 reads CASSRGQGWTGELFF. CDR3 bases: TGTGCCAGCAGCCGGGGACAGGGTTGGACCGGGGAGCTGTTTTTT.

V and J are TRBV6-1 and TRBJ2-2, with D maybe TRBD1 (6 bases). The CDR3 is 14 amino acids. Germline V gives CDR1 MNHNS, CDR2 SASEGT. The V gene lost 10 bases and the J gene lost 2 bases, with 14 bases spanning the gap. In DNA form, the CDR3 reads TGTGCCACCAGCCCCGGGACAAACACCGGGGAGCTGTTTTTT. It encodes CATSPGTNTGELFF.

The chain joins TRBV6-1 to TRBJ1-6, with D perhaps matching TRBD1 (5 bases). The germline V gene encodes CDR1 MNHNS and CDR2 SASEGT. This CDR3 spans 14 amino acids. Trimming pared 7 bases from V and 3 bases from J, leaving 10 bases between. This CDR3 is CASKGPIYNSPLHF. The DNA for the CDR3 is TGTGCCAGCAAGGGGCCAATCTATAATTCACCCCTCCACTTT.

The chain has TRBV28 and TRBJ2-7, with D perhaps TRBD1 (6 bases). The CDR3 is made up of 15 amino acids. Germline CDR1 MDHEN, CDR2 SYDVKM. V lost 1 base, J lost 6 bases, and 16 bases lay in between. For the CDR3, the DNA is TGTGCCAGCAGTTTATTCGTGACAGGCCAAGGCGAGCAGTACTTC. It is translated as CASSLFVTGQGEQYF.

In this sample, this clone turned up a few times. This sequence joins TRBV13 and TRBJ2-7; no reliable D call. Trimming removed 0 bases at V and 3 bases at J, with 6 bases between. Looked up from germline, CDR1 is PRHDT and CDR2 is FYEKMQ (reference sequence). CDR3 length equals 13 residues. CDR3 DNA sequence: TGTGCCAGCAGCTTAGGCCGGAGCTACGAGCAGTACTTC. Protein sequence: CASSLGRSYEQYF. The full variable domain, rest sourced from reference TRBV13 and TRBJ2-7, is AAGVIQSPRHLIKEKRETATLKCYPIPRHDTVYWYQQGPGQDPQFLISFYEKMQSDKGSIPDRFSAQQFSDYHSELNMSSLELGDSALYFCASSLGRSYEQYFGPGTRLTVT.

The chain uses TRBV5-4 and TRBJ2-7, with TRBD2 identical over 8 bases. The CDR3 runs to 13 residues. The V segment lost 3 bases and the J segment 5 bases; nucleotides outside the gene matches: 4. Germline V gene lookup returns CDR1 SGHNT and CDR2 YYREEE (reference sequence). The chain's CDR3 is CASSSAGVDEQYF. In DNA form, the CDR3 reads TGTGCCAGCAGCTCAGCGGGAGTCGACGAGCAGTACTTC.

The chain couples TRBV5-4 to TRBJ2-7; 9 bases align to TRBD2. V shed 4 bases, J shed 5 bases, and the junction held 10 bases outside the gene matches. Germline CDR1 SGHNT, CDR2 YYREEE (reference sequence). The CDR3 spans 15 residues. The CDR3 nucleotides are TGTGCCAGCAGCCTGGTCTCGGGACTAGCCGACGAGCAGTACTTC. Translated: CASSLVSGLADEQYF.

The chain recombines TRBV28 with TRBJ1-5; D gene unclear. Germline loops: CDR1 MDHEN, CDR2 SYDVKM. The CDR3 sequence is 13 residues long. Trimming shortened V by 8 bases and J by 3 bases, and 11 bases separated the two germline ends. The CDR3 sequence: CASYSVTNQPQHF. CDR3 coding DNA: TGTGCCAGCTACAGTGTGACCAATCAGCCCCAGCATTTT.

The gene calls are TRBV5-8 and TRBJ2-7; D gene uncertain. Germline loops: CDR1 SGHTS, CDR2 YDEGEE. Trimming pared 0 bases from V and 3 bases from J, leaving 1 base between. The length of the CDR3 is 11 residues. As DNA, the CDR3 is TGTGCCAGCAGCTTGGACTACGAGCAGTACTTC. This codes for CASSLDYEQYF.

CDR3 region: CASSYRDRGPGYF. The CDR3 nucleotides are TGTGCCAGCAGTTACCGGGACAGGGGGCCGGGGTACTTC. The chain recombines TRBV6-6 with TRBJ2-7, with 12 bases identical to TRBD1. Trimming removed 2 bases from V and 12 bases from J; junction bases left unmatched: 5. CDR3 length: 13 residues. The germline gives CDR1 MNHNY, CDR2 SVGAGI (reference sequence).

The table lists this clone with a count of one. The chain is built from TRBV4-1 and TRBJ2-7; 7 positions match TRBD1. V trimming: 4 bases; J trimming: 5 bases; junction bases outside the gene matches: 11. The CDR3 totals 15 residues. Germline CDR1 and CDR2: MGHRA and YSYEKL. CDR3 residues: CASSPPGTDIDEQYF. The CDR3 DNA reads TGCGCCAGCAGCCCCCCCGGGACAGACATCGACGAGCAGTACTTC.

This chain joins TRBV19 and TRBJ1-5, with TRBD1 as a possible D gene (5 bases). CDR3 length: 15 residues. Germline V CDR1 and CDR2: LNHDA, SQIVND (reference sequence). The V end was cut by 5 bases, the J end by 4 bases, with 15 bases between. The CDR3 sequence: CASSGKGPLNQPQHF. Here the CDR3 DNA reads TGTGCCAGTAGTGGTAAGGGACCCCTAAATCAGCCCCAGCATTTT. The complete variable domain, with remaining parts taken from reference TRBV19 and TRBJ1-5, reads DGGITQSPKYLFRKEGQNVTLSCEQNLNHDAMYWYRQDPGQGLRLIYYSQIVNDFQKGDIAEGYSVSREKKESFPLTVTSAQKNPTAFYLCASSGKGPLNQPQHFGDGTRLSIL.

The chain uses TRBV10-1 and TRBJ2-3, with D perhaps given as TRBD1 or TRBD2 (5 bases each). The V end lost 4 bases, the J end lost 0 bases, and 8 bases lay between the germline ends. The CDR3 spans 14 residues. CDR1 and CDR2 from the germline V gene are WNHNN and SYGVQD (reference sequence). In DNA form, the CDR3 reads TGCGCCAGCAGTGGTTGGGGGAGCACAGATACGCAGTATTTT. Protein: CASSGWGSTDTQYF.

The rearrangement uses TRBV5-1 and TRBJ1-4; D possibly corresponds to TRBD1 (5 bases). This CDR3 has 16 residues. V lost 0 bases, J lost 8 bases, and 17 bases lay in between. Germline V gene data show CDR1 as SGHRS and CDR2 as YFSETQ. CDR3 DNA sequence: TGCGCCAGCAGCTTGGTAGTGTCCAGGGTTGGAGAAAAACTGTTTTTT. This codes for CASSLVVSRVGEKLFF.

The chain employs TRBV7-9 and TRBJ2-3; 8 positions match TRBD2. CDR1 and CDR2 from the germline V gene are SEHNR and FQNEAQ (reference sequence). V lost 1 base and J lost 6; bases outside the gene matches: 6. The CDR3 is 15 residues long. CDR3 amino acids: CASSLELAGIDTQYF. The DNA of the CDR3 is TGTGCCAGCAGCTTAGAGTTAGCGGGAATTGATACGCAGTATTTT.

V gene TRBV5-4 combines with J gene TRBJ2-3; D remains ambiguous. Trimming took 5 bases from V and 2 from J, leaving 9 bases between them. CDR1 SGHNT and CDR2 YYREEE come from the germline V gene (reference sequence). The CDR3 is made up of 13 amino acids. Here the CDR3 reads CASSPEATDTQYF. DNA for the CDR3: TGTGCCAGCAGTCCTGAAGCCACAGATACGCAGTATTTT.

The chain employs TRBV27 and TRBJ2-3, with D tentatively TRBD1 (5 bases). Germline V lookup: CDR1 MNHEY, CDR2 SMNVEV (reference sequence). The V gene lost 3 bases and the J gene lost 8 bases, with 9 bases spanning the gap. The CDR3 spans 12 residues. The CDR3 region is CASSFRVGTQYF. The CDR3 DNA reads as TGTGCCAGCAGTTTCAGGGTCGGTACGCAGTATTTT.

The genes are TRBV27 and TRBJ1-1; D not resolved. Germline lookup yields CDR1 MNHEY and CDR2 SMNVEV (reference sequence). Trimming removed 7 bases at V and 3 bases at J, with 12 bases between. The CDR3 consists of 13 residues. CDR3 amino acids: CASMRAWDTEAFF. The CDR3 DNA is TGTGCCAGCATGAGGGCTTGGGACACTGAAGCTTTCTTT.

The table lists this clone with a few counts. The chain is built from TRBV5-4 and TRBJ2-7; maybe TRBD1 (5 bases). This CDR3 contains 14 residues. V dropped 3 bases and J dropped 2 bases, with 12 bases sitting between them. Germline lookup yields CDR1 SGHNT and CDR2 YYREEE (reference sequence). The CDR3 reads CASSSKRGAYEQYF. DNA for the CDR3: TGTGCCAGCAGCTCCAAAAGGGGTGCCTACGAGCAGTACTTC.

V usage is TRBV14 and J usage is TRBJ1-5; D is unresolved. The V end was cut by 4 bases, the J end by 3 bases, with 16 bases between. Per the germline V gene, CDR1 is SGHDN and CDR2 is FVKESK. This CDR3 has 16 residues. The CDR3 loop reads CASSPKPGSLNQPQHF. The CDR3 DNA is TGTGCCAGCAGCCCCAAACCGGGATCTCTCAATCAGCCCCAGCATTTT. Looking up the rest from reference TRBV14 and TRBJ1-5 gives the full variable domain: EAGVTQFPSHSVIEKGQTVTLRCDPISGHDNLYWYRRVMGKEIKFLLHFVKESKQDESGMPNNRFLAERTGGTYSTLKVQPAELEDSGVYFCASSPKPGSLNQPQHFGDGTRLSIL.

This chain connects TRBV2 to TRBJ2-5; a weak D match, TRBD1 (5 bases). V was pared by 6 bases and J by 7 bases, with 15 bases between. The CDR3 covers 13 residues. CDR1 is SNHLY and CDR2 is FYNNEI in the germline V gene. In DNA, the CDR3 is TGTGCCAGCAGGAAGGGGATCTTGGGGACCCAGTACTTC. Its protein is CASRKGILGTQYF. The whole variable domain, remainder taken from reference TRBV2 and TRBJ2-5, is EPEVTQTPSHQVTQMGQEVILRCVPISNHLYFYWYRQILGQKVEFLVSFYNNEISEKSEIFDDQFSVERPDGSNFTLKIRSTKLEDSAMYFCASRKGILGTQYFGPGTRLLVL.

This clone is a singleton in its sample. J is TRBJ2-1 and V is TRBV4-1; D ambiguous. V was pared by 2 bases and J by 5 bases, with 4 bases between. The CDR3 sequence is 12 residues long. Germline values: CDR1 MGHRA, CDR2 YSYEKL. DNA of the CDR3: TGCGCCAGCAGCCAAATGAACAATGAGCAGTTCTTC. The encoded protein is CASSQMNNEQFF.